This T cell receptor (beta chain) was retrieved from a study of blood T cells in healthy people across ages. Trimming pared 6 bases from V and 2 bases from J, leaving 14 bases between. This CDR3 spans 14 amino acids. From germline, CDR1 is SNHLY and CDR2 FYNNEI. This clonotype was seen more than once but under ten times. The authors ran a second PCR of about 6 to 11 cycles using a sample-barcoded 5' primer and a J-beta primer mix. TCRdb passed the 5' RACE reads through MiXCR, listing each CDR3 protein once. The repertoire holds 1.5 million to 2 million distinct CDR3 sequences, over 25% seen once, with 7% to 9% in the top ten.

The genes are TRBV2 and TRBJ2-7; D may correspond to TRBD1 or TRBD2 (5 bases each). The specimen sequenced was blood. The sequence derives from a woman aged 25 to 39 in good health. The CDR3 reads CASRARGRAYEQYF. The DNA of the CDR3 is TGTGCCAGCAGGGCCCGGGGCAGGGCCTACGAGCAGTACTTC.